Here is one T cell receptor beta chain with its context. The sample originates from a study of T cell repertoires in cytomegalovirus infection. Study summary: Both CMV infection and a matching HLA type were indicated by public TCR beta signatures.

One entry per CDR3 protein, called by TCRdb with MiXCR from the reads. The sample records around 530,000 distinct CDR3 sequences, more than 20% being singletons. The CDR3 runs to 14 residues. Germline CDR1 LNHDA, CDR2 SQIVND (reference sequence). Trimming cost V 6 bases and J 5 bases, with 16 bases left between them. This chain uses TRBV19 with TRBJ1-2; D perhaps matches TRBD1 (6 bases). The source of this sequence is a human donor in good health (CMV status not recorded). Some clones in this sample may be carry-over from other donors' samples. The sample taken for sequencing was PBMCs. The CDR3 protein is CASSHFKGEYGYTF. CDR3 bases: TGTGCCAGTAGCCATTTCAAGGGGGAATATGGCTACACCTTC.